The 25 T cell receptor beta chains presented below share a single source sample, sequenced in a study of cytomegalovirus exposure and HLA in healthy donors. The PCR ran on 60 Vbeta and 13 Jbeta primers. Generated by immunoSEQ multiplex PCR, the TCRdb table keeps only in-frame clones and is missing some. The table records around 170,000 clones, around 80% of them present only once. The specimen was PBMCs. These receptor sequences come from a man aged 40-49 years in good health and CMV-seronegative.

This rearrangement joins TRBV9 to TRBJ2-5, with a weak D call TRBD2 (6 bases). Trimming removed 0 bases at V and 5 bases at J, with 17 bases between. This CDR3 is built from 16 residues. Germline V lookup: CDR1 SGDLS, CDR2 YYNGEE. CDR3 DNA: TGTGCCAGCAGCGTAGCGGGACTGACGACATCGGAGACCCAGTACTTC. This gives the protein CASSVAGLTTSETQYF.

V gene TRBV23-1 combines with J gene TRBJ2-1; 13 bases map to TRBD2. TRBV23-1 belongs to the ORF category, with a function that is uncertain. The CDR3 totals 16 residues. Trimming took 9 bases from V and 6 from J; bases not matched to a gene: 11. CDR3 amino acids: CASPATSGRRGNEQFF. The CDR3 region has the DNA TGCGCCAGTCCGGCGACTAGCGGGAGGAGAGGCAATGAGCAGTTCTTC.

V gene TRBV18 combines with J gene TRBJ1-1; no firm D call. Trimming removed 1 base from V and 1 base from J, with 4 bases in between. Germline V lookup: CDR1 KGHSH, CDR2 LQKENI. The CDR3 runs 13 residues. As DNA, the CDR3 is TGTGCCAGCTCACCACGAGAGAACACTGAAGCTTTCTTT. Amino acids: CASSPRENTEAFF.

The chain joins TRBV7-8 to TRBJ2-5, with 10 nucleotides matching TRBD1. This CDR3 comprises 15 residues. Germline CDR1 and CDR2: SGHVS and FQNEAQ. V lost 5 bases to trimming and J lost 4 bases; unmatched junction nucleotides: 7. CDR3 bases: TGTGCCAGCAGCCTTGGACAGGGGGTAGGAGAGACCCAGTACTTC. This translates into CASSLGQGVGETQYF.

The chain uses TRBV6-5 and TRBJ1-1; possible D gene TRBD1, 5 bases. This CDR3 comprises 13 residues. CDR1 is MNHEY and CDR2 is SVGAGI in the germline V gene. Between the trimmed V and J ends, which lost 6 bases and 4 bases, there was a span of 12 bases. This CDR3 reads CASSSGRGTEAFF. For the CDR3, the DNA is TGTGCCAGCAGCTCCGGGAGGGGCACTGAAGCTTTCTTT.

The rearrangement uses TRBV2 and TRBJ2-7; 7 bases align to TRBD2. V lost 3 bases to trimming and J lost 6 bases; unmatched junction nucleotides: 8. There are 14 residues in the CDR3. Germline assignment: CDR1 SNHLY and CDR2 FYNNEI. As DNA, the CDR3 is TGTGCCAGCAGTGAGGAGCGGGATGTCGCCGAGCAGTACTTC. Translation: CASSEERDVAEQYF.

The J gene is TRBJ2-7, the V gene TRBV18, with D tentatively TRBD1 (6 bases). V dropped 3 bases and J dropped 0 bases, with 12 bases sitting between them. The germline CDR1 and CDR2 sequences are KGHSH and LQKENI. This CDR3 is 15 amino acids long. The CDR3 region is CASSPGQGISYEQYF. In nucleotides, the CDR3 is TGTGCCAGCTCACCGGGACAAGGGATCTCCTACGAGCAGTACTTC.

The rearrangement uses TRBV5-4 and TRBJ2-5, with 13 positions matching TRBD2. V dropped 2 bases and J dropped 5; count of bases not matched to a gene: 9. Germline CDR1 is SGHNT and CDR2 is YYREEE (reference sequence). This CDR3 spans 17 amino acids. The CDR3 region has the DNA TGTGCCAGCAGCTTTCAACTAGCGGGAGGGCCTGAGGAGACCCAGTACTTC. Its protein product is CASSFQLAGGPEETQYF.

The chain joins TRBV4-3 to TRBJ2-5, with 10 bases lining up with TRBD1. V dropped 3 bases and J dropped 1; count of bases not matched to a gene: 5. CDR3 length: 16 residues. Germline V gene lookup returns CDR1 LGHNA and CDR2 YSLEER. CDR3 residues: CASSQGTGDAQETQYF. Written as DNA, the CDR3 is TGCGCCAGCAGCCAGGGGACAGGGGATGCCCAAGAGACCCAGTACTTC.

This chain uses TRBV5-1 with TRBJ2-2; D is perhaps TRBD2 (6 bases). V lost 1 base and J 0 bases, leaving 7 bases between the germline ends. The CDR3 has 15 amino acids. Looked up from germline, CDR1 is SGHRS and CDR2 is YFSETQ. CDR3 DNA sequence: TGCGCCAGCAGCTTGACGGGGGCGAACACCGGGGAGCTGTTTTTT. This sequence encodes CASSLTGANTGELFF.

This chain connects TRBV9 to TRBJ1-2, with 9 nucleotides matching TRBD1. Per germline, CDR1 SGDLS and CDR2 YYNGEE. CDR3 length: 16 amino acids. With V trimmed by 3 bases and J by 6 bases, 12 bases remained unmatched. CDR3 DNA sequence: TGTGCCAGCAGCGCCCCTAGGACAGGGGAAGGGAATGGCTACACCTTC. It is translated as CASSAPRTGEGNGYTF.

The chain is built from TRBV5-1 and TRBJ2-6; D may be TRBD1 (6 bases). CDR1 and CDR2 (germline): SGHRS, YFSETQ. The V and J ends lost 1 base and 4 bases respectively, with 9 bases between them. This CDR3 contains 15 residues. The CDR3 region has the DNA TGCGCCAGCAGCTTGACAGGGTCCGGGGCCAACGTCCTGACTTTC. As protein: CASSLTGSGANVLTF. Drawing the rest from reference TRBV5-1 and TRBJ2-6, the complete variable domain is KAGVTQTPRYLIKTRGQQVTLSCSPISGHRSVSWYQQTPGQGLQFLFEYFSETQRNKGNFPGRFSGRQFSNSRSEMNVSTLELGDSALYLCASSLTGSGANVLTFGAGSRLTVL.

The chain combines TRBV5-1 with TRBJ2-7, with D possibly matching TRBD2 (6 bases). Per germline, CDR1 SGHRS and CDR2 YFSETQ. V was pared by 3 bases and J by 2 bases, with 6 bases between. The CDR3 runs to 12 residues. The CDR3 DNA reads TGCGCCAGCAGCTGGGGGGCCTACGAGCAGTACTTC. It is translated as CASSWGAYEQYF.

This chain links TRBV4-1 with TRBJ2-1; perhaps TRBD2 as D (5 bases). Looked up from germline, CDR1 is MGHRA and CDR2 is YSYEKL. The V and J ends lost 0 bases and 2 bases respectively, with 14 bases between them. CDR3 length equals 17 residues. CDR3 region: CASSQDRQDYPYNEQFF. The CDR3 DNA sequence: TGCGCCAGCAGCCAAGATCGCCAAGACTATCCCTACAATGAGCAGTTCTTC.

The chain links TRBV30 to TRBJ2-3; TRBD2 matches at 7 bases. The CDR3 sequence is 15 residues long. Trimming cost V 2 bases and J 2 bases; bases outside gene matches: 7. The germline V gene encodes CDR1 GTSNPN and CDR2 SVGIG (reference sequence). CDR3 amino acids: CAWSHSGMNTDTQYF. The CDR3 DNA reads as TGTGCCTGGAGTCACAGCGGGATGAACACAGATACGCAGTATTTT. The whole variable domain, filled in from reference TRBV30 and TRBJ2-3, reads SQTIHQWPATLVQPVGSPLSLECTVEGTSNPNLYWYRQAAGRGLQLLFYSVGIGQISSEVPQNLSASRPQDRQFILSSKKLLLSDSGFYLCAWSHSGMNTDTQYFGPGTRLTVL.

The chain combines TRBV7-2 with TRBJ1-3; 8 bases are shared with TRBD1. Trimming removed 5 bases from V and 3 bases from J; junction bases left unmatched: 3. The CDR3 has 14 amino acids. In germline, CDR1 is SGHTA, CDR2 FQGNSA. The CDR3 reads CASSTGGFGNTIYF. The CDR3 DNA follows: TGTGCCAGCAGCACAGGGGGATTTGGAAACACCATATATTTT.

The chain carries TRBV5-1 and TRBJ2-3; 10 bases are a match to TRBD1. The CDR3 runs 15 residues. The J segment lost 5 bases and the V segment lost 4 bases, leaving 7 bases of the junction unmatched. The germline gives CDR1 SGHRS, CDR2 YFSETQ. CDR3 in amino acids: CASSQTTGGVDTQYF. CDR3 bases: TGCGCCAGCAGCCAGACGACAGGGGGCGTAGATACGCAGTATTTT. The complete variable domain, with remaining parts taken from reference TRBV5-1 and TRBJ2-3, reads KAGVTQTPRYLIKTRGQQVTLSCSPISGHRSVSWYQQTPGQGLQFLFEYFSETQRNKGNFPGRFSGRQFSNSRSEMNVSTLELGDSALYLCASSQTTGGVDTQYFGPGTRLTVL.

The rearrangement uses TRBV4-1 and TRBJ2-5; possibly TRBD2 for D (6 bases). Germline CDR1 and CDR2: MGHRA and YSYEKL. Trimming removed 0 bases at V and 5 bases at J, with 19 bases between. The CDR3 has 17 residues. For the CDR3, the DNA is TGCGCCAGCAGCCAAGATTGGGGTTCGGGGGTTTGGGAGACCCAGTACTTC. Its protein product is CASSQDWGSGVWETQYF.

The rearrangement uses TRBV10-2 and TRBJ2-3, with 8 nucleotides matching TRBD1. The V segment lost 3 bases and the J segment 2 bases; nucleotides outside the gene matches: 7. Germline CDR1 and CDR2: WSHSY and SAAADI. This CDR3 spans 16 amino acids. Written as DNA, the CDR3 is TGCGCCAGCAGTGATTCCCGACAGGGGAACACAGATACGCAGTATTTT. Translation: CASSDSRQGNTDTQYF.

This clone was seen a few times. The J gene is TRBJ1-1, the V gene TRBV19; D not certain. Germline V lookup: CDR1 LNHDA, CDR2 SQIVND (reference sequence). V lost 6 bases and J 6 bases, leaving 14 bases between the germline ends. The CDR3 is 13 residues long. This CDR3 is CASRDLGIPEAFF. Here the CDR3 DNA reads TGTGCCAGTAGGGACTTGGGGATCCCTGAAGCTTTCTTT.

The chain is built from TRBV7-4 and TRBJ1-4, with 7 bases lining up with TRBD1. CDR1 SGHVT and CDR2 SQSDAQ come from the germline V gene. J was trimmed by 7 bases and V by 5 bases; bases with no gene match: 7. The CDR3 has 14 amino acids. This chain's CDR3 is CASSQTGFFEKLFF. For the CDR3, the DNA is TGTGCCAGCAGCCAGACAGGGTTTTTTGAAAAACTGTTTTTT.

Written as DNA, the CDR3 is TGTGCCAGCAGGGCGGCCGGGAGGGGCTACACCTTC. Its translation: CASRAAGRGYTF. The chain uses TRBV7-9 and TRBJ1-2; no clear D gene. This CDR3 contains 12 residues. Germline V gene data show CDR1 as SEHNR and CDR2 as FQNEAQ (reference sequence). Trimming removed 6 bases at V and 8 bases at J, with 13 bases between.

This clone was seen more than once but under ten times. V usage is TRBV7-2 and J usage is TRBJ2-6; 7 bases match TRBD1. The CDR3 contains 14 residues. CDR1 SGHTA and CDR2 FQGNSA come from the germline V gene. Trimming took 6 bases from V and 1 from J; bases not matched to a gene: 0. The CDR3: CASRTGSGANVLTF. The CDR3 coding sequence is TGTGCCAGCAGGACAGGGTCTGGGGCCAACGTCCTGACTTTC.

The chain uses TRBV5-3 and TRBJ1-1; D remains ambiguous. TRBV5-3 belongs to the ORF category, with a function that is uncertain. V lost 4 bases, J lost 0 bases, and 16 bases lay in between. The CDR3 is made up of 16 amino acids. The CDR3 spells CARSPHAGDLNTEAFF. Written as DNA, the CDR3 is TGTGCCAGAAGCCCCCACGCTGGAGACCTGAACACTGAAGCTTTCTTT.

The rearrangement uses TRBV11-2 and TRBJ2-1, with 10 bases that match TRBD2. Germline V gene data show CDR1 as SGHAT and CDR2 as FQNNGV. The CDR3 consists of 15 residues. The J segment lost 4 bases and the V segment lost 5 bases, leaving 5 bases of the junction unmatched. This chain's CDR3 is CASSPPAGGYNEQFF. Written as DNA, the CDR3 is TGTGCCAGCAGCCCTCCAGCGGGAGGGTACAATGAGCAGTTCTTC.